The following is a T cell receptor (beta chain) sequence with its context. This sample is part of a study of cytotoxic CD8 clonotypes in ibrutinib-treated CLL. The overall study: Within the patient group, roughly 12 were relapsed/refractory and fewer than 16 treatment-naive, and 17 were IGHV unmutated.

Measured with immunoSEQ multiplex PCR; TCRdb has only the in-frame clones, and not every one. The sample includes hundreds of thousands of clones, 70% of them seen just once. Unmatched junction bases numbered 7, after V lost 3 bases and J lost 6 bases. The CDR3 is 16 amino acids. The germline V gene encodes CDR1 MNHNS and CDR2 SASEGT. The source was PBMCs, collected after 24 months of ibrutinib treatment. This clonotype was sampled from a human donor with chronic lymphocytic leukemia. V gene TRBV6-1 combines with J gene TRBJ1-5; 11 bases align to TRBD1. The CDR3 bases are TGTGCCAGCAGTGAGCTTGGGACAGGGGGTCTTCAGCCCCAGCATTTT. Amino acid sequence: CASSELGTGGLQPQHF.